This entry features one T cell receptor beta chain sequence. CDR1 is MGHRA and CDR2 is YSYEKL in the germline V gene. This CDR3 comprises 14 residues. Trimming stripped 0 bases from V and 7 bases from J, with 13 bases between. Produced via immunoSEQ multiplex PCR; TCRdb's table is partial and in-frame only. The table lists approximately 220,000 clones, roughly nine tenths of them singletons. The source of the sample is a study of blood T cell repertoires in COVID-19. This chain links TRBV4-1 with TRBJ2-7; D uncertain. This sequence originates from a woman in her 30s who had recovered from COVID-19. The sequenced sample was PBMCs or T cells enriched from blood (not recorded which). CDR3 residues: CASSQDNLVSEQYF. In DNA form, the CDR3 reads TGCGCCAGCAGCCAAGATAACCTTGTGAGTGAGCAGTACTTC.